The clone carrying this T cell receptor beta chain was found a few times. As yet, its antigen is unknown. The data belong to a study of CD8 T cells in ankylosing spondylitis. MiXCR, run by TCRdb on the 5' RACE reads, gives a single entry per CDR3 protein. Among some 95,000 distinct CDR3 sequences listed, about 9% were seen once. Study-level points and caveats: Apparently characteristic of ankylosing spondylitis blood was a TCR beta motif (under ten highly homologous variants).

This TCR was recovered from a male donor with ankylosing spondylitis or in good health (not recorded which). Sequenced: blood, either unsorted or a sorted T cell fraction (not recorded which).

CDR3 protein: CSALPDRGRIWYF. For the CDR3, the DNA is TGCAGCGCTCTCCCGGACAGGGGACGAATTTGGTATTTT. This chain uses TRBV29-1 with TRBJ2-3; 9 nucleotides line up with TRBD1. The germline CDR1 and CDR2 sequences are SQVTM and ANQGSEA. The V gene end was trimmed by 7 bases and the J gene end by 14 bases; junction bases not matched to a gene: 16. The CDR3 loop spans 13 amino acids.